What follows are 14 T cell receptor beta chains derived from one specimen sequenced in a study of blood T cell repertoires in COVID-19. Clones were sequenced by immunoSEQ multiplex PCR, and TCRdb holds only the in-frame ones, with some missing. The sample has under 200,000 clones, roughly 93% seen once. Material for sequencing was peripheral blood. The receptors here all came from a man aged 18 to 29 with acute or convalescent COVID-19.

This clone has more than one count but fewer than ten. The chain carries TRBV7-2 and TRBJ2-5; 7 nucleotides align to TRBD2. With 5 bases clipped from V and 0 bases from J, the junction kept 9 bases outside the gene matches. Per germline, CDR1 SGHTA and CDR2 FQGNSA. CDR3 length: 16 amino acids. CDR3 sequence reads: CASSPFASGDQETQYF. The CDR3 bases are TGTGCCAGCAGCCCCTTCGCTAGCGGAGACCAAGAGACCCAGTACTTC.

This chain links TRBV19 with TRBJ1-1; 10 bases fit TRBD1. The V gene end was trimmed by 5 bases and the J gene end by 5 bases; junction bases not matched to a gene: 8. The CDR3 extends over 15 amino acids. Looked up from germline, CDR1 is LNHDA and CDR2 is SQIVND (reference sequence). CDR3: CASSPRQGAYTEAFF. CDR3 in DNA: TGTGCCAGTAGTCCCCGACAGGGGGCGTATACTGAAGCTTTCTTT.

The chain carries TRBV12-2 and TRBJ1-5; the D call TRBD1 from the table was never checked on the DNA. TRBV12-2 is labeled a pseudogene. The CDR3 runs to 18 residues. Here the CDR3 DNA reads TGTGCAAGTCGCTTAGCAGGACAGGGGACGGGGGGCAATCAGCCCCAGCATTTT. The encoded protein is CASRLAGQGTGGNQPQHF.

CDR3 coding DNA: TGTGCCAGCAGCCAAAAAAAGGTTTGGACTAGGTGGGAGACCCAGTACTTC. Protein: CASSQKKVWTRWETQYF. The J gene is TRBJ2-5, the V gene TRBV3-1 (or the pseudogene TRBV3-2), with TRBD2 matching 7 bases. V was pared by 2 bases and J by 5 bases, with 14 bases of the junction left unmatched. The germline gives CDR1 LGHDT, CDR2 YNNKEL (reference sequence). The CDR3 covers 17 residues.

V and J are TRBV5-1 and TRBJ2-1; 15 nucleotides agree with TRBD2. The J segment lost 6 bases and the V segment lost 3 bases, leaving 4 bases of the junction unmatched. The CDR3 extends over 16 amino acids. Germline values: CDR1 SGHRS, CDR2 YFSETQ. The CDR3 DNA reads TGCGCCAGCAGCTACGGGACTAGCGGGAGGTTCAATGAGCAGTTCTTC. This gives the protein CASSYGTSGRFNEQFF.

The chain employs TRBV19 and TRBJ1-1, with D perhaps TRBD1 (6 bases). Per germline, CDR1 LNHDA and CDR2 SQIVND (reference sequence). The CDR3 has 13 amino acids. V lost 6 bases and J 1 base, leaving 9 bases between the germline ends. CDR3 in amino acids: CASSPRGNTEAFF. CDR3 in DNA: TGTGCCAGTAGCCCCAGGGGGAACACTGAAGCTTTCTTT.

This clone was picked up a small number of times. V gene TRBV14 combines with J gene TRBJ2-7; TRBD1 aligns across 8 bases. CDR3 length: 14 residues. The germline CDR1 and CDR2 sequences are SGHDN and FVKESK. J was trimmed by 5 bases and V by 0 bases; bases with no gene match: 3. The CDR3 spells CASSQDPGGHEQYF. CDR3 DNA: TGTGCCAGCAGCCAAGATCCAGGGGGCCACGAGCAGTACTTC.

The CDR3 region is CASSQADEQYF. CDR3 coding DNA: TGTGCCAGCAGCCAAGCTGACGAGCAGTACTTC. The V gene is TRBV4-2, the J gene TRBJ2-7; D unresolved. This CDR3 region has 11 residues. V lost 1 base to trimming and J lost 5 bases, with 3 bases between them. Germline CDR1 LGHNA, CDR2 YNFKEQ.

Only a few counts were recorded for this clone. The chain joins TRBV6-2 or TRBV6-3 to TRBJ1-2; possibly TRBD1 for D (5 bases). The germline gives CDR1 MNHEY, CDR2 SVGEGT. V lost 6 bases, J lost 4 bases, and 27 bases lay in between. This CDR3 contains 18 residues. The CDR3 DNA reads as TGTGCCAGCAGCCCTAGCCCTTCTCAGGGCCTCCCGAGCTATGGCTACACCTTC. Translating it yields CASSPSPSQGLPSYGYTF.

The V and J genes are TRBV4-1 and TRBJ1-1; D is perhaps TRBD1 (5 bases). Germline values: CDR1 MGHRA, CDR2 YSYEKL. With 6 bases removed from V and 0 bases from J, the gap between germline ends came to 14 bases. This CDR3 is 15 amino acids long. Here the CDR3 reads CASSPRGAVNTEAFF. The DNA of the CDR3 is TGCGCCAGCAGTCCGCGCGGGGCAGTGAACACTGAAGCTTTCTTT.

The chain has TRBV29-1 and TRBJ1-5; D is unclear. V was shortened by 2 bases and J by 0 bases, with 5 bases between the two germline ends. In germline, CDR1 is SQVTM, CDR2 ANQGSEA. The CDR3 has 13 amino acids. The CDR3 DNA is TGCAGCGTTGAACAGGATAGCAATCAGCCCCAGCATTTT. The encoded protein is CSVEQDSNQPQHF. The full variable domain, rest sourced from reference TRBV29-1 and TRBJ1-5, is SAVISQKPSRDICQRGTSLTIQCQVDSQVTMMFWYRQQPGQSLTLIATANQGSEATYESGFVIDKFPISRPNLTFSTLTVSNMSPEDSSIYLCSVEQDSNQPQHFGDGTRLSIL.

As DNA, the CDR3 is TGTGCCACCAGTGATTTGGCGGGTGATGAGACCCAGTACTTC. Protein product: CATSDLAGDETQYF. The V call is TRBV24-1, the J call TRBJ2-5; D may be TRBD2 (5 bases). The CDR3 sequence is 14 residues long. From germline, CDR1 is KGHDR and CDR2 SFDVKD. The ends were cut back, 0 bases at V and 5 bases at J, with 9 bases in the middle.

As DNA, the CDR3 is TGTGCCAGCAGCTTGGACAGGGGACTTAATTCACCCCTCCACTTT. Protein: CASSLDRGLNSPLHF. This chain links TRBV5-6 with TRBJ1-6, with 7 bases matching TRBD1. Germline V gene sequence: CDR1 SGHDT, CDR2 YYEEEE. The CDR3 totals 15 residues. The ends lost 0 bases at V and 6 bases at J; junction bases unmatched: 3.

Written as DNA, the CDR3 is TGCGCCAGCAGCTTGGGACAGGGGAGTGGTGAGCAGTTCTTC. Protein: CASSLGQGSGEQFF. J is TRBJ2-1 and V is TRBV5-1, with TRBD1 matching 8 bases. The V and J ends lost 0 bases and 9 bases, in that order; junction bases with no gene match: 5. This CDR3 has 14 residues. CDR1 is SGHRS, CDR2 YFSETQ, per germline. The whole variable domain, filled in from reference TRBV5-1 and TRBJ2-1, reads KAGVTQTPRYLIKTRGQQVTLSCSPISGHRSVSWYQQTPGQGLQFLFEYFSETQRNKGNFPGRFSGRQFSNSRSEMNVSTLELGDSALYLCASSLGQGSGEQFFGPGTRLTVL.